This T cell receptor beta chain was identified during a study of cytomegalovirus exposure and HLA in healthy donors (dated by TCRdb to 2017 to 2019). Regarding the study in general: A later analysis indicated that the 95 to 150 validation repertoires were generated on the platform also employed for the 650 to 850 repertoires of the first cohort. The study combined high-throughput TCR immunosequencing, statistical association of individual TCRs with disease status, and machine learning to predict cytomegalovirus infection status. Along with the approximately 620-subject first cohort, a separate validation cohort of approximately 110 different subjects was used. The study was designed to test whether signatures of past pathogen exposure could be identified by cataloging public T cell receptors. General conclusions and limits of the study: A few of the identified cytomegalovirus-associated TCR beta chains were confirmed in vitro to be specific for cytomegalovirus antigens. According to the authors, the approach could potentially be generalized to other disease states and immunological phenotypes. A later analysis found that TCRs clustered in the first cohort also tended to co-occur in the 100 to 150 validation repertoires, with 94% of cluster scores above 0. Cytomegalovirus status was reported to be diagnosed by the classifier with high specificity and sensitivity in both the original and validation cohorts. The validation cohort had no HLA typing available for a later analysis, so co-occurrence within that cohort was assessed over all 130 or so repertoires. A total of some 180 TCR beta chains were listed by the study as associated with cytomegalovirus. Across donors, most TCR sequences were observed very rarely, whereas some public TCRs were present in many individuals.

The donors were included in the validation cohort of approximately 120 subjects, a group kept apart from the roughly 700-subject first cohort. The library relied on the immunoSEQ multiplex PCR assay. The original methods were these. A statistical classification framework was developed to diagnose cytomegalovirus status using the catalog of TCR beta chain sequences. TCRdb carries this immuneACCESS record with in-frame sequences only. Its versions omit some clonotypes, under half of them owing to an unresolved V gene in the studies checked, with the rest unexplained. V and J calls and clone size are copied from that table; D and trimming were computed from the DNA. This sample lists around 300,000 clones; 88% were detected once. The biggest ten clones account for about 0.85% of the sample. For this clone: No antigen is known for it. The sample holds no much larger clone one base away, and base qualities are not on file.

The clonotype was recovered from a woman younger than 35 in good health and CMV-seronegative. The sample comprised PBMCs.

The CDR3 loop reads CASTGEGLLNTEAFF. The nucleotide sequence is TGTGCCAGCACAGGGGAGGGATTACTCAACACTGAAGCTTTCTTT. The V and J segments used are TRBV5-8 and TRBJ1-1, and possibly TRBD1, on 6 matching bases. The CDR3 measures 15 amino acids from cysteine to phenylalanine. Just CDR3 DNA is preserved here, 45 bases in frame from base 1. CDR1 and CDR2, looked up from the germline V gene, are SGHTS and YDEGEE. V drops 6 bases and J drops 2 bases, leaving 17 bases in between.